These T cell receptor beta chains were read from a single sample in a study of T cells in localized non-small cell lung cancer. TCRdb keeps only in-frame clones here, not all; method: immunoSEQ multiplex PCR. The data hold around 91,000 clones, with roughly 89% observed a single time. The sample consisted of peripheral blood, taken before any cancer treatment. Receptor source: a man aged 35 to 70 with stage I squamous cell lung carcinoma. CDR3s include the opening cysteine and the closing phenylalanine or tryptophan. D genes are given only for firm matches.

d_call: .; cdr3_length: 15; v_call: TRBV11-2; j_call: TRBJ2-5; cdr3_aa: CASSPFGGERIAQYF
d_call: .; cdr3_length: 11; v_call: TRBV28; j_call: TRBJ2-5; cdr3_aa: CASSFSETQYF
d_call: .; cdr3_length: 16; v_call: TRBV11-2; j_call: TRBJ1-3; cdr3_aa: CASSLGWGAPGNTIYF
d_call: .; cdr3_length: 14; v_call: TRBV9; j_call: TRBJ2-7; cdr3_aa: CASSVESTDYEQYF
d_call: .; cdr3_length: 14; v_call: TRBV5-1; j_call: TRBJ2-1; cdr3_aa: CASSPAGAVNEQFF
d_call: .; cdr3_length: 14; v_call: TRBV5-4; j_call: TRBJ2-2; cdr3_aa: CASSKWGDTGELFF
d_call: .; cdr3_length: 15; v_call: TRBV4-1; j_call: TRBJ1-1; cdr3_aa: CASSQEVTGNTEAFF
d_call: .; cdr3_length: 13; v_call: TRBV7-9; j_call: TRBJ2-4; cdr3_aa: CASSLYSLDIQYF
d_call: .; cdr3_length: 14; v_call: TRBV7-2; j_call: TRBJ1-1; cdr3_aa: CASSLGRGNTEAFF
d_call: .; cdr3_length: 14; v_call: TRBV16; j_call: TRBJ1-4; cdr3_aa: CASSDGATNEKLFF
d_call: TRBD2; cdr3_length: 18; v_call: TRBV28; j_call: TRBJ2-1; cdr3_aa: CASSTGLAGSSSYNEQFF
d_call: TRBD1; cdr3_length: 14; v_call: TRBV7-9; j_call: TRBJ2-3; cdr3_aa: CASSLRQGPDTQYF
d_call: .; cdr3_length: 14; v_call: TRBV7-2; j_call: TRBJ1-1; cdr3_aa: CASSPGTGRTEAFF
d_call: TRBD2; cdr3_length: 21; v_call: TRBV15; j_call: TRBJ2-3; cdr3_aa: CATSREGPDGLAGGPTDTQYF
d_call: TRBD2; cdr3_length: 15; v_call: TRBV5-1; j_call: TRBJ2-3; cdr3_aa: CASSFLAGDTDTQYF
d_call: TRBD1; cdr3_length: 13; v_call: TRBV6-5; j_call: TRBJ1-2; cdr3_aa: CASRTGGTYGYTF
d_call: TRBD1; cdr3_length: 18; v_call: TRBV27; j_call: TRBJ1-1; cdr3_aa: CASFPKAGGRFRNTEAFF
d_call: .; cdr3_length: 19; v_call: TRBV5-1; j_call: TRBJ2-2; cdr3_aa: CASSLERWRGLSITGELFF
d_call: TRBD1; cdr3_length: 15; v_call: TRBV9; j_call: TRBJ2-1; cdr3_aa: CASSVRDRGYNEQFF
d_call: .; cdr3_length: 16; v_call: TRBV19; j_call: TRBJ1-1; cdr3_aa: CASSQDLREGNTEAFF
d_call: TRBD1; cdr3_length: 18; v_call: TRBV27; j_call: TRBJ1-4; cdr3_aa: CASTNGQGAPGGNEKLFF
d_call: .; cdr3_length: 12; v_call: TRBV14; j_call: TRBJ1-2; cdr3_aa: CASTPGEEGYTF
d_call: TRBD1; cdr3_length: 16; v_call: TRBV28; j_call: TRBJ1-5; cdr3_aa: CASSLGHSGGYQPQHF
d_call: .; cdr3_length: 16; v_call: TRBV5-1; j_call: TRBJ2-3; cdr3_aa: CASSLRGGAYPDTQYF
d_call: .; cdr3_length: 14; v_call: TRBV7-2; j_call: TRBJ2-7; cdr3_aa: CASSLVVASGEQYF
d_call: .; cdr3_length: 13; v_call: TRBV6-5; j_call: TRBJ2-1; cdr3_aa: CASTLQGRSEQFF
d_call: .; cdr3_length: 13; v_call: TRBV2; j_call: TRBJ2-1; cdr3_aa: CASSNYRDGEQFF
d_call: .; cdr3_length: 13; v_call: TRBV19; j_call: TRBJ2-7; cdr3_aa: CASSNTGIYEQYF
d_call: .; cdr3_length: 14; v_call: TRBV6-4; j_call: TRBJ2-3; cdr3_aa: CASSGDRSTDTQYF
d_call: TRBD1; cdr3_length: 15; v_call: TRBV5-4; j_call: TRBJ2-3; cdr3_aa: CASSLVQGAADTQYF
d_call: .; cdr3_length: 14; v_call: TRBV27; j_call: TRBJ1-2; cdr3_aa: CATRRAGLIYGYTF
d_call: TRBD2; cdr3_length: 17; v_call: TRBV7-9; j_call: TRBJ2-1; cdr3_aa: CASSLGAAGGSYNEQFF
d_call: .; cdr3_length: 14; v_call: TRBV27; j_call: TRBJ1-5; cdr3_aa: CASSRHDSNQPQHF
d_call: .; cdr3_length: 14; v_call: TRBV2; j_call: TRBJ1-1; cdr3_aa: CASSGTRGGTEAFF
d_call: .; cdr3_length: 15; v_call: TRBV18; j_call: TRBJ2-3; cdr3_aa: CASSPQGATADTQYF
d_call: .; cdr3_length: 14; v_call: TRBV11-2; j_call: TRBJ2-5; cdr3_aa: CASSGGGPQETQYF
d_call: .; cdr3_length: 15; v_call: TRBV21-1; j_call: TRBJ1-4; cdr3_aa: CAIMDVPRANEKLFF
d_call: .; cdr3_length: 13; v_call: TRBV10-3; j_call: TRBJ2-7; cdr3_aa: CAISEGLRNEQYF
d_call: .; cdr3_length: 14; v_call: TRBV18; j_call: TRBJ2-4; cdr3_aa: CASSPPTVKNIQYF
d_call: TRBD1; cdr3_length: 14; v_call: TRBV10-1; j_call: TRBJ2-7; cdr3_aa: CASRRDRGPYEQYF
d_call: .; cdr3_length: 13; v_call: TRBV11-2; j_call: TRBJ2-6; cdr3_aa: CASSLAGANVLTF
d_call: .; cdr3_length: 14; v_call: TRBV14; j_call: TRBJ2-5; cdr3_aa: CASSQNHAGGTQYF